This entry concerns a single T cell receptor (beta chain). What it recognizes is unknown. The source of the sample is a study of T cell responses to AZD1222 COVID-19 vaccine. Study-level findings and limits: Recipients of AZD1222 seropositive at baseline numbered only 6 or 7. Donors in the cohort were predominantly white British and more often female, and clonal diversity was possibly underestimated. A reported finding is that nearly half of spike-specific TCRs target unmutated variant regions.

CDR3 length: 14 amino acids. Germline V lookup: CDR1 SGDLS, CDR2 YYNGEE. J was trimmed by 6 bases and V by 7 bases; bases with no gene match: 7. Repertoires were generated with immunoSEQ multiplex PCR, while TCRdb's copy carries only in-frame clones and drops some. The profile covers approximately 180,000 clones, with roughly nine tenths appearing a single time and less than 4% taken by the ten largest. Sequences were derived from peripheral blood, sampled 28 days after the second dose of the MenACWY control vaccine. The chain couples TRBV9 to TRBJ2-7; 13 bases are a match to TRBD2. This clonotype was obtained from an adult who received the MenACWY meningococcal vaccine as a control. CDR3 sequence reads: CASGVGLAGAEQYF. The CDR3 coding sequence is TGTGCCAGCGGGGTTGGACTAGCGGGAGCCGAGCAGTACTTC.